These 25 T cell receptor beta chains originate from one sample sequenced in a study of T cell responses to AZD1222 COVID-19 vaccine. Some clones are missing from TCRdb's copy, which holds only in-frame ones; the method was immunoSEQ multiplex PCR. The repertoire holds over 95,000 clones, with roughly 90% as singletons. Source: peripheral blood, taken on day 0 of AZD1222 vaccination. All receptors derive from an adult in good health.

V gene TRBV10-3 combines with J gene TRBJ2-5; D is undetermined. This CDR3 region has 12 residues. Trimming removed 9 bases at V and 1 base at J, with 9 bases between. CDR1 and CDR2 (germline): ENHRY, SYGVKD. This CDR3 is CAMRQLQETQYF. The CDR3 region has the DNA TGTGCCATGAGACAACTCCAAGAGACCCAGTACTTC.

The V and J genes are TRBV7-2 and TRBJ2-1; D gene ambiguous. The ends were cut back, 2 bases at V and 5 bases at J, with 7 bases in the middle. Germline V gene sequence: CDR1 SGHTA, CDR2 FQGNSA. The CDR3 has 13 amino acids. The CDR3 reads CASSLSRDNEQFF. In DNA form, the CDR3 reads TGTGCCAGCAGCTTATCCCGGGACAATGAGCAGTTCTTC.

The V and J genes are TRBV5-6 and TRBJ2-1; a possible D gene is TRBD1 (5 bases). Trimming took 1 base from V and 10 from J, leaving 12 bases between them. There are 13 residues in the CDR3. Germline values: CDR1 SGHDT, CDR2 YYEEEE. The CDR3 reads CASSLWQGREQFF. CDR3 in DNA: TGTGCCAGCAGCTTGTGGCAGGGCAGGGAGCAGTTCTTC.

This chain links TRBV5-5 with TRBJ1-1; TRBD1 aligns across 9 bases. The J segment lost 4 bases and the V segment lost 2 bases, leaving 9 bases of the junction unmatched. Germline V gene lookup returns CDR1 SGHKS and CDR2 YYEKEE (reference sequence). The CDR3 length is 16 residues. The CDR3 coding sequence is TGTGCCAGCAGCTTCAGGACAGGGGCCTGGGGCACTGAAGCTTTCTTT. Protein: CASSFRTGAWGTEAFF.

The CDR3 DNA follows: TGTGCCAGCAGCTTACTAGCGGGGGGTGGTGAGCAGTTCTTC. Protein product: CASSLLAGGGEQFF. The rearrangement joins TRBV7-9 to TRBJ2-1, with 11 bases lining up with TRBD2. Looked up from germline, CDR1 is SEHNR and CDR2 is FQNEAQ (reference sequence). V gave up 2 bases and J gave up 9 bases; unmatched junction bases: 3. CDR3 length equals 14 residues. Full variable domain (remainder filled in from reference TRBV7-9 and TRBJ2-1): DTGVSQNPRHKITKRGQNVTFRCDPISEHNRLYWYRQTLGQGPEFLTYFQNEAQLEKSRLLSDRFSAERPKGSFSTLEIQRTEQGDSAMYLCASSLLAGGGEQFFGPGTRLTVL.

This chain links TRBV28 with TRBJ2-7; D is possibly TRBD2 (6 bases). The CDR3 is made up of 12 amino acids. The V end lost 10 bases, the J end lost 4 bases, and 14 bases lay between the germline ends. Germline assignment: CDR1 MDHEN and CDR2 SYDVKM. The CDR3 sequence: CAIGGMRYEQYF. In nucleotides, the CDR3 is TGTGCCATCGGGGGTATGAGGTACGAGCAGTACTTC. The variable domain in full, completed from reference TRBV28 and TRBJ2-7, reads DVKVTQSSRYLVKRTGEKVFLECVQDMDHENMFWYRQDPGLGLRLIYFSYDVKMKEKGDIPEGYSVSREKKERFSLILESASTNQTSMYLCAIGGMRYEQYFGPGTRLTVT.

This chain connects TRBV5-4 to TRBJ1-1, with TRBD1 identical over 7 bases. The germline V gene has CDR1 SGHNT and CDR2 YYREEE (reference sequence). Trimming took 3 bases from V and 1 from J; bases not matched to a gene: 6. This CDR3 has 15 amino acids. CDR3 in amino acids: CASSYPGQPNTEAFF. DNA of the CDR3: TGTGCCAGCAGCTACCCGGGACAGCCGAACACTGAAGCTTTCTTT.

CDR3 DNA sequence: TGTGCCAGTAGAGGGGAGATGGGGCAGTACTTC. This sequence encodes CASRGEMGQYF. This chain joins TRBV19 and TRBJ2-7; D is perhaps TRBD1 or TRBD2 (5 bases each). CDR1 is LNHDA, CDR2 SQIVND, per germline (reference sequence). The CDR3 length is 11 residues. Between the trimmed V and J ends, which lost 6 bases and 9 bases, there was a span of 12 bases.

The chain's CDR3 is CASSRGLGEQYF. CDR3 sequence (DNA): TGTGCCAGCAGCAGGGGATTGGGAGAGCAGTACTTC. The chain recombines TRBV28 with TRBJ2-7; D may be TRBD1 (6 bases). The CDR3 runs to 12 residues. CDR1 is MDHEN and CDR2 is SYDVKM in the germline V gene. Trimming removed 6 bases from V and 7 bases from J, with 13 bases in between.

This clone was observed once. The chain uses TRBV5-8 and TRBJ1-2, with a weak D call TRBD1 (5 bases). This CDR3 is built from 16 residues. Germline CDR1 is SGHTS and CDR2 is YDEGEE. V lost 0 bases, J lost 9 bases, and 21 bases lay in between. The CDR3 spells CASSLAGTRQTTSYTF. In nucleotides, the CDR3 is TGTGCCAGCAGCTTGGCAGGGACCCGACAGACAACAAGCTACACCTTC.

The chain uses TRBV6-5 and TRBJ2-2; TRBD2 agrees at 9 bases. The length of the CDR3 is 14 residues. The germline V gene encodes CDR1 MNHEY and CDR2 SVGAGI. Unmatched junction bases numbered 3, after V lost 6 bases and J lost 4 bases. This chain's CDR3 is CASRKAGGTGELFF. The DNA for the CDR3 is TGTGCCAGCAGGAAAGCGGGGGGCACCGGGGAGCTGTTTTTT.

In its sample, this clone was seen once. The genes are TRBV4-3 and TRBJ1-2; unclear D gene. Germline CDR1 reads LGHNA; CDR2 reads YSLEER. This CDR3 region has 14 residues. The ends were cut back, 0 bases at V and 0 bases at J, with 5 bases in the middle. This CDR3 reads CASSQDRANYGYTF. The CDR3 nucleotides read TGCGCCAGCAGCCAAGATCGCGCTAACTATGGCTACACCTTC.

The chain couples TRBV6-6 to TRBJ2-5; D gene ambiguous. The CDR3 totals 12 residues. Trimming removed 0 bases at V and 5 bases at J, with 4 bases between. Germline CDR1 reads MNHNY; CDR2 reads SVGAGI (reference sequence). In DNA form, the CDR3 reads TGTGCCAGCAGTTACTCGATGGAGACCCAGTACTTC. The encoded protein is CASSYSMETQYF.

The CDR3 DNA sequence: TGTGCCAGCAGCCTGCAGACGGGCAACTCTGGAAACACCATATATTTT. Translated: CASSLQTGNSGNTIYF. The chain carries TRBV7-8 and TRBJ1-3; no firm D call. CDR3 length: 16 amino acids. With 5 bases removed from V and 0 bases from J, the gap between germline ends came to 14 bases. CDR1 is SGHVS, CDR2 FQNEAQ, per germline.

The J gene is TRBJ1-2, the V gene TRBV19; D ambiguous. The germline V gene has CDR1 LNHDA and CDR2 SQIVND (reference sequence). The CDR3 has 13 residues. V shed 6 bases and J shed 3 bases, with 11 bases lying between them. CDR3 protein: CASSEGLHYGYTF. Here the CDR3 DNA reads TGTGCCAGTAGCGAGGGTCTACACTATGGCTACACCTTC.

This clone was seen a single time. J is TRBJ2-2 and V is TRBV30, with 10 bases that match TRBD2. The length of the CDR3 is 17 residues. Looked up from germline, CDR1 is GTSNPN and CDR2 is SVGIG (reference sequence). Germline trimming cut 2 bases from V and 1 base from J; bases unmatched to any gene: 7. The CDR3 reads CAWSPARLAGNTGELFF. The CDR3 nucleotides are TGTGCCTGGAGTCCTGCTAGACTAGCGGGGAACACCGGGGAGCTGTTTTTT.

In this sample, this clone turned up once. V is TRBV25-1 and J is TRBJ1-6; the D is unclear. V lost 4 bases to trimming and J lost 9 bases, with 13 bases between them. The CDR3 covers 14 residues. CDR1 MGHDK and CDR2 SYGVNS come from the germline V gene. Written as DNA, the CDR3 is TGTGCCAGCAGTGGCCGAGGTGGGAGTTCACCCCTCCACTTT. It translates to CASSGRGGSSPLHF.

The CDR3 nucleotides are TGTGCCAGCAGTTATTACAGGTCGAACACCGGGGAGCTGTTTTTT. This gives the protein CASSYYRSNTGELFF. V usage is TRBV6-5 and J usage is TRBJ2-2; D may be TRBD1 (5 bases). The CDR3 loop spans 15 amino acids. Germline values: CDR1 MNHEY, CDR2 SVGAGI. With 3 bases removed from V and 0 bases from J, the gap between germline ends came to 8 bases.

This clone was seen just once. The chain employs TRBV6-5 and TRBJ2-1; 8 bases fit TRBD2. CDR1 and CDR2 (germline): MNHEY, SVGAGI. CDR3 length: 15 residues. Germline trimming cut 6 bases from V and 8 bases from J; bases unmatched to any gene: 12. CDR3 sequence (DNA): TGTGCCAGCAGACGCGGGGTAGCGGGAAGGGATGAGCAGTTCTTC. Translating gives CASRRGVAGRDEQFF.

The chain employs TRBV11-1 and TRBJ1-1; D perhaps matches TRBD1 (5 bases). V shed 1 base and J shed 1 base, with 7 bases lying between them. Germline V gene data show CDR1 as SGHAT and CDR2 as FQDESV (reference sequence). The CDR3 loop spans 14 amino acids. The DNA of the CDR3 is TGTGCCAGCAGCTTAGATGGGGCGAACACTGAAGCTTTCTTT. Residues: CASSLDGANTEAFF.

The chain is built from TRBV7-9 and TRBJ2-7; unclear D gene. V lost 1 base and J 2 bases, leaving 9 bases between the germline ends. The CDR3 has 14 residues. CDR1 is SEHNR and CDR2 is FQNEAQ in the germline V gene (reference sequence). CDR3 DNA: TGTGCCAGCAGCTTAGTGGGCGGAGCCTACGAGCAGTACTTC. Protein sequence: CASSLVGGAYEQYF.

The genes are TRBV2 and TRBJ1-1, with 7 bases that match TRBD1. V lost 3 bases, J lost 1 base, and 2 bases stayed unmatched. The germline V gene encodes CDR1 SNHLY and CDR2 FYNNEI. The CDR3 sequence is 14 residues long. Here the CDR3 reads CASSDRGGNTEAFF. The CDR3 coding sequence is TGTGCCAGCAGTGACAGGGGGGGGAACACTGAAGCTTTCTTT.

This chain connects TRBV19 to TRBJ2-7; 7 bases are a match to TRBD2. J gave up 4 bases and V 3 bases, and 6 bases lay outside the gene matches. Germline lookup yields CDR1 LNHDA and CDR2 SQIVND (reference sequence). CDR3 length: 14 amino acids. The CDR3 sequence: CASSIGLDVYEQYF. The CDR3 nucleotides are TGTGCCAGTAGTATCGGACTAGACGTGTACGAGCAGTACTTC.

V is TRBV28 and J is TRBJ2-7, with D perhaps matching TRBD1 or TRBD2 (5 bases each). The CDR3 runs to 13 residues. V gave up 3 bases and J gave up 2 bases, with 8 bases separating them. CDR1 is MDHEN, CDR2 SYDVKM, per germline. CDR3 nucleotides: TGTGCCAGCAGTTTGACAGCGGCCTACGAGCAGTACTTC. This sequence encodes CASSLTAAYEQYF.

The V and J genes are TRBV14 and TRBJ1-6; unclear D gene. CDR3 length: 14 residues. V shed 6 bases and J shed 0 bases, with 6 bases lying between them. Per germline, CDR1 SGHDN and CDR2 FVKESK. DNA for the CDR3: TGTGCCAGCAGACAGAGCTCCTATAATTCACCCCTCCACTTT. Encoded protein: CASRQSSYNSPLHF.